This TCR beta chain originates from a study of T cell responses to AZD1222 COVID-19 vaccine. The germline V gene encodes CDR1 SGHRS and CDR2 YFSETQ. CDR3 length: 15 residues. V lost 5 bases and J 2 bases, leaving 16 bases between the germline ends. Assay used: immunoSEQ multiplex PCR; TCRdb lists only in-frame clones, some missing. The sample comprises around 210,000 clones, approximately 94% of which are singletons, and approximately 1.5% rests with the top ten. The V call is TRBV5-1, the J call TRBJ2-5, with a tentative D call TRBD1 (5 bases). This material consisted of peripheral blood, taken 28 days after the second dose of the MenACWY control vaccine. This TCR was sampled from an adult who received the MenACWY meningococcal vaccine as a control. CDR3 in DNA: TGCGCCAGCAGATATGTAGGGGCCCAACAAGAGACCCAGTACTTC. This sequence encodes CASRYVGAQQETQYF.